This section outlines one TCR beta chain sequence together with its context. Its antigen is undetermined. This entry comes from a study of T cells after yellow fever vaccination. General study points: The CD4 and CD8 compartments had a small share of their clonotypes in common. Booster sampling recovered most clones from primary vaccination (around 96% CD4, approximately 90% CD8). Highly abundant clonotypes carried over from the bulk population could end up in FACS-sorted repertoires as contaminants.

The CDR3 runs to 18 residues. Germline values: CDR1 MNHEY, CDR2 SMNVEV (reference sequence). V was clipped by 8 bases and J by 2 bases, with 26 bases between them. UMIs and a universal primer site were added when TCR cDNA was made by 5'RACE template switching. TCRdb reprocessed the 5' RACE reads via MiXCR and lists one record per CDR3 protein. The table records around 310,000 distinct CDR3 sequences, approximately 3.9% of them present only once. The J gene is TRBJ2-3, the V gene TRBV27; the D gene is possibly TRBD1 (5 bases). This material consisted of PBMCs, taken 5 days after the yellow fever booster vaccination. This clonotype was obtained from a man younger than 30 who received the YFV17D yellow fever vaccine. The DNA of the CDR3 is TGTGCCAGCCGCCGCCGCTTGTTACAGGCCGCCTTCACAGATACGCAGTATTTT. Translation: CASRRRLLQAAFTDTQYF.